This T cell receptor beta chain was captured in a study of blood T cell repertoires in COVID-19. About the study: Material from acute and convalescent COVID-19 was sourced from the United States, Italy and Spain.

Original processing notes: Amplification of reference gene primers was used by the study to estimate nucleated cell counts. The method was immunoSEQ multiplex PCR; TCRdb's version includes in-frame clones alone and lacks a portion of them. Clonal size and the V and J genes are those of that table, whereas D and trimming came from the DNA. The table has some 150,000 clones, approximately 91% seen once. CDR3 size: 14 residues. V was clipped by 1 base and J by 0 bases, with 7 bases between them. In germline, CDR1 is LGHDT, CDR2 YNNKEL (reference sequence). Participants reported their clinical history, and cohort assignment relied on those reports. Among Cohort 3 donors, those recovered had two negative PCRs, clearance, or symptom resolution.

The sequence came from a woman aged 18-29 years who had recovered from COVID-19. Sequencing was performed on PBMCs or T cells enriched from blood (not recorded which). The V gene is TRBV3-1 (or the pseudogene TRBV3-2), the J gene TRBJ2-7, with D perhaps matching TRBD1 (6 bases). The CDR3 bases are TGTGCCAGCAGCCAAGGGACAGTCTCCTACGAGCAGTACTTC. Encoded protein: CASSQGTVSYEQYF.